One sample yielded the 22 T cell receptor beta chains listed below, sequenced in a study of cytomegalovirus exposure and HLA in healthy donors. The PCR employed 60 Vbeta primers together with 13 Jbeta primers. The protocol was immunoSEQ multiplex PCR, while the TCRdb copy is restricted to in-frame clones and leaves out a portion. This sample has 240,000 or so clones, with roughly 82% found just once. Sequencing was performed on PBMCs. These receptors were collected from a woman in her thirties or forties in good health and CMV-seropositive.

V and J are TRBV10-3 and TRBJ1-1, with D maybe TRBD1 (6 bases). This CDR3 region has 18 residues. Germline CDR1 and CDR2: ENHRY and SYGVKD. The V end was cut by 0 bases, the J end by 3 bases, with 20 bases between. The CDR3 bases are TGTGCCATCAGTGAGTCAGCCAGGGGCGCAAGTAAAGACACTGAAGCTTTCTTT. It yields the protein CAISESARGASKDTEAFF.

This clone came up once. The chain joins TRBV5-1 to TRBJ1-1; 7 bases map to TRBD1. Germline V gene sequence: CDR1 SGHRS, CDR2 YFSETQ. V dropped 0 bases and J dropped 6; count of bases not matched to a gene: 5. The CDR3 totals 14 residues. The CDR3 nucleotides are TGCGCCAGCAGCTTGGCGGGACAGCAATCTGAAGCTTTCTTT. Protein: CASSLAGQQSEAFF. Combining the CDR3 with reference TRBV5-1 and TRBJ1-1 gives the whole variable domain KAGVTQTPRYLIKTRGQQVTLSCSPISGHRSVSWYQQTPGQGLQFLFEYFSETQRNKGNFPGRFSGRQFSNSRSEMNVSTLELGDSALYLCASSLAGQQSEAFFGQGTRLTVV.

The genes are TRBV12-5 and TRBJ2-5, with TRBD2 as a possible D gene (6 bases). The CDR3 has 14 residues. Trimming cost V 11 bases and J 4 bases, with 20 bases left between them. Germline loops: CDR1 LGHNT, CDR2 FRNRAP. The CDR3 region has the DNA TGTGCTGTTGGGCCTGGAGGGCACACAGAGACCCAGTACTTC. This codes for CAVGPGGHTETQYF.

The chain links TRBV11-2 to TRBJ2-5; 8 nucleotides match TRBD2. The length of the CDR3 is 15 residues. Germline CDR1 is SGHAT and CDR2 is FQNNGV. V lost 1 base, J lost 2 bases, and 3 bases stayed unmatched. For the CDR3, the DNA is TGTGCCAGCAGCTTAGGGGGACTAGTGCAAGAGACCCAGTACTTC. Translating gives CASSLGGLVQETQYF.

The V gene is TRBV30, the J gene TRBJ1-5; TRBD1 aligns across 7 bases. The J segment lost 5 bases and the V segment lost 5 bases, leaving 9 bases of the junction unmatched. The CDR3 runs to 14 residues. Looked up from germline, CDR1 is GTSNPN and CDR2 is SVGIG (reference sequence). The CDR3 sequence: CAWSTQGGDQPQHF. The CDR3, as DNA: TGTGCCTGGTCTACCCAAGGGGGCGATCAGCCCCAGCATTTT.

This chain links TRBV7-9 with TRBJ1-3; TRBD1 matches at 7 bases. Germline V gene data show CDR1 as SEHNR and CDR2 as FQNEAQ (reference sequence). The CDR3 is 15 residues long. Trimming removed 3 bases from V and 4 bases from J; junction bases left unmatched: 6. The CDR3 region has the DNA TGTGCCAGCAGCTTCAGGGGGGTAAGAGGAAACACCATATATTTT. Protein sequence: CASSFRGVRGNTIYF. Full variable domain (remainder filled in from reference TRBV7-9 and TRBJ1-3): DTGVSQNPRHKITKRGQNVTFRCDPISEHNRLYWYRQTLGQGPEFLTYFQNEAQLEKSRLLSDRFSAERPKGSFSTLEIQRTEQGDSAMYLCASSFRGVRGNTIYFGEGSWLTVV.

The gene calls are TRBV5-8 and TRBJ2-3; 8 bases fit TRBD1. V was clipped by 3 bases and J by 5 bases; unmatched bases: 11. Germline V gene lookup returns CDR1 SGHTS and CDR2 YDEGEE. The CDR3 extends over 16 amino acids. The CDR3 sequence: CASSSRGAGGRDTQYF. The CDR3 coding sequence is TGTGCCAGCAGCTCTAGAGGGGCAGGGGGCAGAGATACGCAGTATTTT.

This clone was counted a few times. The CDR3 sequence: CASSLGQGNTEAFF. The CDR3 DNA reads TGTGCCAGCAGCTTAGGGCAGGGGAACACTGAAGCTTTCTTT. The rearrangement links TRBV7-2 to TRBJ1-1, with a possible D match to TRBD1 (5 bases). The V gene's germline CDR1 is SGHTA and CDR2 FQGNSA. This CDR3 region has 14 residues. The V end was cut by 1 base, the J end by 1 base, with 7 bases between. Combining the CDR3 with reference TRBV7-2 and TRBJ1-1 gives the whole variable domain GAGVSQSPSNKVTEKGKDVELRCDPISGHTALYWYRQSLGQGLEFLIYFQGNSAPDKSGLPSDRFSAERTGGSVSTLTIQRTQQEDSAVYLCASSLGQGNTEAFFGQGTRLTVV.

The V and J genes are TRBV5-1 and TRBJ1-1; D gene ambiguous. V gave up 0 bases and J gave up 2 bases, with 5 bases separating them. This CDR3 region has 13 residues. Per the germline V gene, CDR1 is SGHRS and CDR2 is YFSETQ. CDR3 bases: TGCGCCAGCAGCTTGGCCAGTAACACTGAAGCTTTCTTT. Translation: CASSLASNTEAFF.

This chain connects TRBV19 to TRBJ1-1; 9 positions agree with TRBD1. CDR3 length: 13 residues. Germline V CDR1 and CDR2: LNHDA, SQIVND (reference sequence). Trimming removed 8 bases from V and 1 base from J; junction bases left unmatched: 2. CDR3 sequence: CASRDRENTEAFF. DNA of the CDR3: TGTGCCAGTCGGGACAGGGAGAACACTGAAGCTTTCTTT. Full variable domain (outside the CDR3, taken from reference TRBV19 and TRBJ1-1): DGGITQSPKYLFRKEGQNVTLSCEQNLNHDAMYWYRQDPGQGLRLIYYSQIVNDFQKGDIAEGYSVSREKKESFPLTVTSAQKNPTAFYLCASRDRENTEAFFGQGTRLTVV.

The chain uses TRBV7-2 and TRBJ2-1; D possibly corresponds to TRBD2 (6 bases). Deletions cut 0 bases from V and 7 bases from J, with 16 bases between. Germline CDR1 reads SGHTA; CDR2 reads FQGNSA. The CDR3 extends over 16 amino acids. CDR3 loop: CASSLARDRRLNEQFF. As DNA, the CDR3 is TGTGCCAGCAGCTTAGCGCGGGACCGACGGCTAAATGAGCAGTTCTTC.

The rearrangement joins TRBV5-4 to TRBJ2-3, with 14 bases aligning to TRBD2. After removal of 3 bases from V and 5 bases from J, the junction contained 5 bases not matched to a gene. The CDR3 extends over 16 amino acids. Germline V gene lookup returns CDR1 SGHNT and CDR2 YYREEE (reference sequence). The CDR3 nucleotides read TGTGCCAGCAGCTCCGGACTAGCGGGAGGTGGAGATACGCAGTATTTT. Protein: CASSSGLAGGGDTQYF.

The chain combines TRBV7-9 with TRBJ2-4; D is uncertain. Deletions cut 3 bases from V and 0 bases from J, with 6 bases between. The CDR3 loop spans 14 amino acids. CDR1 is SEHNR, CDR2 FQNEAQ, per germline (reference sequence). CDR3 DNA: TGTGCCAGCAGCTTCGACTTAGCCAAAAACATTCAGTACTTC. The encoded protein is CASSFDLAKNIQYF.

V gene TRBV18 combines with J gene TRBJ1-5; D remains ambiguous. V was clipped by 4 bases and J by 3 bases, with 13 bases between them. Germline CDR1 KGHSH, CDR2 LQKENI. The CDR3 is made up of 15 amino acids. As DNA, the CDR3 is TGTGCCAGCTCACTGGACGGGAGGAACAATCAGCCCCAGCATTTT. Its protein is CASSLDGRNNQPQHF.

This clone was picked up a small number of times. The chain recombines TRBV25-1 with TRBJ2-2; TRBD1 matches at 9 bases. V dropped 3 bases and J dropped 3; count of bases not matched to a gene: 5. The germline V gene has CDR1 MGHDK and CDR2 SYGVNS. The CDR3 spans 16 residues. Written as DNA, the CDR3 is TGTGCCAGCAGTGATCCGGGACAGGGACACACCGGGGAGCTGTTTTTT. As protein: CASSDPGQGHTGELFF.

This clone was recorded a few times. The rearrangement joins TRBV7-2 to TRBJ2-3; D may be TRBD1 (6 bases). The germline gives CDR1 SGHTA, CDR2 FQGNSA. Trimming stripped 1 base from V and 4 bases from J, with 12 bases between. The CDR3 runs to 15 residues. The CDR3 sequence is CASSLEGQQSDTQYF. The DNA for the CDR3 is TGTGCCAGCAGCTTAGAAGGACAGCAGTCAGATACGCAGTATTTT.

The rearrangement uses TRBV9 and TRBJ2-1; 8 bases agree with TRBD2. Trimming took 4 bases from V and 6 from J; bases not matched to a gene: 6. The CDR3 covers 14 residues. Germline CDR1 is SGDLS and CDR2 is YYNGEE. CDR3 bases: TGTGCCAGCAGCACCACCGGGACTAGCAATGAGCAGTTCTTC. Protein: CASSTTGTSNEQFF.

The chain couples TRBV10-3 to TRBJ1-6; 7 bases align to TRBD1. The CDR3 length is 14 residues. Per germline, CDR1 ENHRY and CDR2 SYGVKD. V shed 5 bases, J shed 8 bases, and the junction held 6 bases outside the gene matches. Here the CDR3 reads CAISLQGRDSPLHF. The CDR3 coding sequence is TGTGCCATCAGTTTACAGGGGAGAGATTCACCCCTCCACTTT.

The chain joins TRBV29-1 to TRBJ2-3, with 7 nucleotides matching TRBD2. Germline lookup yields CDR1 SQVTM and CDR2 ANQGSEA. V lost 7 bases, J lost 2 bases, and 6 bases stayed unmatched. This CDR3 has 13 amino acids. CDR3 nucleotides: TGCAGCGCTAGTAGCGGGTTCACAGATACGCAGTATTTT. It specifies CSASSGFTDTQYF.

The chain employs TRBV4-3 and TRBJ1-6, with D perhaps matching TRBD1 (6 bases). Trimming removed 1 base from V and 9 bases from J, with 13 bases in between. In germline, CDR1 is LGHNA, CDR2 YSLEER. The length of the CDR3 is 15 residues. Here the CDR3 reads CASSQGAGAASPLHF. The CDR3 DNA reads TGCGCCAGCAGCCAAGGCGCAGGGGCCGCTTCACCCCTCCACTTT.

The chain has TRBV5-1 and TRBJ1-2; possibly TRBD1 for D (6 bases). V lost 0 bases, J lost 4 bases, and 13 bases lay in between. This CDR3 contains 15 residues. CDR1 and CDR2 from the germline V gene are SGHRS and YFSETQ. Written as DNA, the CDR3 is TGCGCCAGCAGCTTGGAGGGGGACGCGGGCTATGGCTACACCTTC. It yields the protein CASSLEGDAGYGYTF.

This clone has just a few counts. This chain uses TRBV10-3 with TRBJ1-2; a possible D gene is TRBD1 (6 bases). Trimming shortened V by 5 bases and J by 1 base, and 11 bases separated the two germline ends. Germline values: CDR1 ENHRY, CDR2 SYGVKD. There are 14 residues in the CDR3. The CDR3 loop reads CAISRQAVNYGYTF. The CDR3 DNA is TGTGCCATCAGTCGACAGGCAGTTAACTATGGCTACACCTTC.